This TCR beta chain comes out of a study of blood T cell repertoires in COVID-19. The age range of participants was 18 to 89 years, with residence in 20 to 25 US areas. Symptom resolution, clearance, or two negative PCRs marked the recovered donors of Cohort 3. Germline V lookup: CDR1 KGHSH, CDR2 LQKENI. The CDR3 is made up of 16 amino acids. With 1 base clipped from V and 7 bases from J, the junction kept 10 bases outside the gene matches. The protocol was immunoSEQ multiplex PCR, while the TCRdb copy is restricted to in-frame clones and leaves out a portion. The profile shows 200,000 to 250,000 clones, around nine tenths of them singletons.

Sequenced input: PBMCs or T cells enriched from blood (not recorded which). This TCR was sampled from a woman aged 18-29 years who had recovered from COVID-19. V usage is TRBV18 and J usage is TRBJ1-2; 9 bases map to TRBD1. The CDR3: CASSPRGTGKLVGYTF. DNA for the CDR3: TGTGCCAGCTCACCACGAGGGACAGGGAAGCTCGTTGGCTACACCTTC.